The clone carrying this T cell receptor (beta chain) was found a few times. Primed by a sample-barcoded 5' primer and a J-beta primer mix, a second PCR proceeded for about 6 to 11 cycles. At least 2.5 million CDR3-containing paired-end reads were obtained per sample. TCRdb ran MiXCR on the 5' RACE reads and lists one entry per CDR3 protein. This table holds around 1,000,000 distinct CDR3 sequences, 35% to 45% found once. This specimen belongs to a study of blood T cells in healthy people across ages. Per germline, CDR1 SEHNR and CDR2 FQNEAQ (reference sequence). Trimming removed 5 bases from V and 1 base from J, with 14 bases in between. The CDR3 consists of 15 residues.

The sample taken for sequencing was blood. The receptor's source is a man aged 18 to 30 in good health. The chain combines TRBV7-9 with TRBJ1-2; D might be TRBD1 (5 bases). Here the CDR3 DNA reads TGTGCCAGCAGCCCCCCAACACAGGTTAACTATGGCTACACCTTC. It translates to CASSPPTQVNYGYTF.